A selection of T cell receptor beta chains follows, all from one sample in a study of STAT5B mutations in CD4+ large granular lymphocyte leukemia. The method was immunoSEQ multiplex PCR; TCRdb's version includes in-frame clones alone and lacks a portion of them. The sample lists approximately 30,000 clones, about 77% occurring once. The source material was CD4+ T cells from blood buffy coats. These receptors all stem from a human donor in good health. Both conserved end residues are part of each CDR3. Size is stated for part of the rows, as once, few or many counts, or as a class when the clone is expanded.

v_call,clone_size,j_call,cdr3_aa
TRBV28,-,TRBJ2-1,CASRDGGFSYNEQFF
TRBV11-2,-,TRBJ1-1,CASSLSDRGPKTEAFF
TRBV30,-,TRBJ1-5,CAWSGVGGRQPQHF
TRBV11-2,-,TRBJ2-7,CASSSFTSGSYEQYF
TRBV6-5,-,TRBJ2-2,CASSSSMNTGELFF
TRBV29-1,-,TRBJ2-5,CSVGVAAQETQYF
TRBV2,few,TRBJ2-2,CASTGTENTGELFF
TRBV5-6,-,TRBJ2-1,CASSLVGTSFYNEQFF
TRBV27,-,TRBJ1-2,CASSPTGFGYTF
TRBV11-2,-,TRBJ2-7,CASSGLRGGANEQYF
TRBV30,few,TRBJ1-4,CAWSVLANEKLFF
TRBV21-1,-,TRBJ1-3,CASSGYSRNTIYF
TRBV28,-,TRBJ1-5,CASSLSGIQPQHF
TRBV9,-,TRBJ2-5,CASSVGTGQWTQYF
TRBV15,-,TRBJ1-3,CATSREGRGNTIYF
TRBV6-5,-,TRBJ1-2,CASRRQGPNYGYTF
TRBV11-3,-,TRBJ2-7,CASSLGPSYEQYF